This T cell receptor (beta chain) was identified in a study of blood T cells in healthy people across ages. Points from the study as a whole: The CMV status of each donor remained undetermined, and this could have confounded shifts in expanded clonotypes. Researchers said unsorted PBMCs prevented a conclusive naive versus antigen-experienced comparison.

For the second PCR, which ran for roughly 6 to 12 cycles, a sample-barcoded 5' primer and a J-beta primer mix were used. With 12 random nucleotides, a template-switch adaptor tagged each individual cDNA molecule. TCRdb reanalysed the 5' RACE reads using MiXCR and keeps one entry per CDR3 protein. This table has 1.8 million or so distinct CDR3 sequences, 35% to 50% appearing once. This clonotype appeared a few times. Antigen: not known. Per the germline V gene, CDR1 is DFQATT and CDR2 is SNEGSKA (reference sequence). Trimming took 2 bases from V and 5 from J, leaving 13 bases between them. The CDR3 extends over 14 amino acids.

J is TRBJ2-1 and V is TRBV20-1, with D unclear. The clonotype was recovered from a human donor in good health. Sequenced: blood. The CDR3 sequence: CSARQTRSDNEQFF. The CDR3 DNA is TGCAGTGCTAGACAGACCAGATCGGACAATGAGCAGTTCTTC.